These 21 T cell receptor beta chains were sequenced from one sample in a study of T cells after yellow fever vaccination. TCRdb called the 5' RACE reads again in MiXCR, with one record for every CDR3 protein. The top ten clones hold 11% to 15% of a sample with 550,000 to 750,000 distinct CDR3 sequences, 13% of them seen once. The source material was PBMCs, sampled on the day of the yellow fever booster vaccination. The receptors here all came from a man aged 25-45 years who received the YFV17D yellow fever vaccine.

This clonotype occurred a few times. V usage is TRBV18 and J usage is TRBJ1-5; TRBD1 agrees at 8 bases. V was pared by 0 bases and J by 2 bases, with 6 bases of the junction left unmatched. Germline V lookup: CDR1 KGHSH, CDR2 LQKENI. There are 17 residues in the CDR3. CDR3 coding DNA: TGTGCCAGCTCACCACCGAGCTCAGGGGGCGGCAATCAGCCCCAGCATTTT. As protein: CASSPPSSGGGNQPQHF.

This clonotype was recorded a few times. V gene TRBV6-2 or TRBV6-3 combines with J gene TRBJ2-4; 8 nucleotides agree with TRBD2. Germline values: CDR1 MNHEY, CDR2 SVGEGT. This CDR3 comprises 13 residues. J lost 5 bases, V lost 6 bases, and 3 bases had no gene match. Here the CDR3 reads CASRGLGQNIQYF. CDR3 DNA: TGTGCCAGCAGGGGACTAGGGCAAAACATTCAGTACTTC.

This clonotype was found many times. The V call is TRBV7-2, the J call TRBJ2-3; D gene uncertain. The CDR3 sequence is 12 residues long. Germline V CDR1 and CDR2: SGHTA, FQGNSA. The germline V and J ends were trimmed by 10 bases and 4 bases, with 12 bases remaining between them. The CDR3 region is CAIWQHSDTQYF. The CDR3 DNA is TGTGCCATCTGGCAGCATTCAGATACGCAGTATTTT.

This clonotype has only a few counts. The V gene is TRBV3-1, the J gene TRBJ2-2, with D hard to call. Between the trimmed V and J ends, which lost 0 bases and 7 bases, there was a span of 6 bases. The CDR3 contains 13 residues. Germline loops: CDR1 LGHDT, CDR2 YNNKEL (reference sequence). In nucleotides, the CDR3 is TGTGCCAGCAGCCAAGAGGGCCTCGGGGAGCTGTTTTTT. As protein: CASSQEGLGELFF.

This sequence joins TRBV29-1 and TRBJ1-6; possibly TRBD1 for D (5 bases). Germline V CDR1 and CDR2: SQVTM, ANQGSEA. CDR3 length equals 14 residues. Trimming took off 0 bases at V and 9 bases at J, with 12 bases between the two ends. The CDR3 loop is CSVEEGRGGSPLHF. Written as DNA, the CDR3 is TGCAGCGTTGAAGAGGGGAGGGGTGGTTCACCCCTCCACTTT.

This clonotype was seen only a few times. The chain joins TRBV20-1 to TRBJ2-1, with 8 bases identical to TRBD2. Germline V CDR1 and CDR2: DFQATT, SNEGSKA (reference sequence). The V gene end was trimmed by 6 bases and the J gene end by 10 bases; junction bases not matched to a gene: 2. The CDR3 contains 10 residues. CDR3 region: CSARGGEQFF. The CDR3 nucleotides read TGCAGTGCGCGCGGGGGGGAGCAGTTCTTC.

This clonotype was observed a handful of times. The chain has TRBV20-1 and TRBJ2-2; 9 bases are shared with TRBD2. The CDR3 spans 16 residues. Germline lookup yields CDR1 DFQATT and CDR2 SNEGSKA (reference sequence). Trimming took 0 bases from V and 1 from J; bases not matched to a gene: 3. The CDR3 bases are TGCAGTGCTAGAGATCCACTAGCGGGGAACACCGGGGAGCTGTTTTTT. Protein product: CSARDPLAGNTGELFF.

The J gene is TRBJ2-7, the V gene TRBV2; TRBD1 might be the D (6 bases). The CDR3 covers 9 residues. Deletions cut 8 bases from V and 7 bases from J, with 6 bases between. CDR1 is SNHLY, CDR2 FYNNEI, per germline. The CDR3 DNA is TGTGCCAGCGGGACAGAGCAGTACTTC. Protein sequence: CASGTEQYF.

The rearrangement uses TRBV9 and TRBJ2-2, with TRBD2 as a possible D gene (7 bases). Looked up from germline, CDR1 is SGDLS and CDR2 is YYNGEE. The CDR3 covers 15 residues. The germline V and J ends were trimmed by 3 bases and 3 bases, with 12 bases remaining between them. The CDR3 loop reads CASSGGGFHTGELFF. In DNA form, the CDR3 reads TGTGCCAGCAGCGGGGGGGGCTTCCACACCGGGGAGCTGTTTTTT.

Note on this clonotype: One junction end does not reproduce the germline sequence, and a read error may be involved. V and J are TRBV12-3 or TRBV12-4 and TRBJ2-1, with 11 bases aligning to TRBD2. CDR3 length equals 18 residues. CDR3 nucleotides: TGTGCCAGCACCTCGGGGGCCTTTAGCGGGAGGGCCTTGGATGAGCAGTTCTTT. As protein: CASTSGAFSGRALDEQFF.

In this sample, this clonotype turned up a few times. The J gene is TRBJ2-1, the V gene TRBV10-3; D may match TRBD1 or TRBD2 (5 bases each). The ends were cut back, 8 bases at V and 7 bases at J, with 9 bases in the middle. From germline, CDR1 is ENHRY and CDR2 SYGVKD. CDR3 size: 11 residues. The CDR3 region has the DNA TGTGCCATCGGAGAGGGGAATGAGCAGTTCTTC. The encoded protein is CAIGEGNEQFF.

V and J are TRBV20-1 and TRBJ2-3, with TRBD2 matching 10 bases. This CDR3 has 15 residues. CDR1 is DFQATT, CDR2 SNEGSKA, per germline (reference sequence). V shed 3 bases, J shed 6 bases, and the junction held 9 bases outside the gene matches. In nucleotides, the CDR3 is TGCAGTGCTAGGAGCCTAGCGGGAGCAGGGGATACGCAGTATTTT. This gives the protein CSARSLAGAGDTQYF.

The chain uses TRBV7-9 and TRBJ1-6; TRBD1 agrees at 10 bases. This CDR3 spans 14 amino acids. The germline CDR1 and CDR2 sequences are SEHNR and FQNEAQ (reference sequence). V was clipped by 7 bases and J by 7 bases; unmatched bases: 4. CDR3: CASTETGGNSPLHF. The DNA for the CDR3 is TGTGCCAGCACCGAGACAGGGGGCAATTCACCCCTCCACTTT.

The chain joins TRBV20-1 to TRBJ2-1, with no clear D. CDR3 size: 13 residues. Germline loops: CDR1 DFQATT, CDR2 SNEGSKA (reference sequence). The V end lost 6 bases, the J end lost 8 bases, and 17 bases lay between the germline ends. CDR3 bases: TGCAGTGCCCACGAGGCAGTGGCGTATGAGCAGTTCTTC. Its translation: CSAHEAVAYEQFF.

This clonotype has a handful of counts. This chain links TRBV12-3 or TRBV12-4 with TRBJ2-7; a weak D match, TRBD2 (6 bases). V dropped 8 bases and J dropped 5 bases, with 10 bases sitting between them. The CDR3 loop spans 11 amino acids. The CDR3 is CASRRDHEQYF. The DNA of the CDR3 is TGTGCCAGCCGGAGGGATCACGAGCAGTACTTC.

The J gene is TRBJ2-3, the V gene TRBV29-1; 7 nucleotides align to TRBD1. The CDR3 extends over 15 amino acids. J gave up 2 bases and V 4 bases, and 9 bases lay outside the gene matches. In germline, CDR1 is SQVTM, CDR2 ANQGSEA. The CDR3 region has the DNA TGCAGCGTTGGAACACAGGGGCGGTTCACAGATACGCAGTATTTT. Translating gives CSVGTQGRFTDTQYF.

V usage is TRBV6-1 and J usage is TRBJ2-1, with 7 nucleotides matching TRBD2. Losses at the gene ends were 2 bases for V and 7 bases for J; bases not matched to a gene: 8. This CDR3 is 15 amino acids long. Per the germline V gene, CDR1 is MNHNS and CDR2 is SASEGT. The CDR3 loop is CASSEKGLAVNEQFF. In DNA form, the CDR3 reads TGTGCCAGCAGTGAAAAGGGTCTAGCGGTGAATGAGCAGTTCTTC.

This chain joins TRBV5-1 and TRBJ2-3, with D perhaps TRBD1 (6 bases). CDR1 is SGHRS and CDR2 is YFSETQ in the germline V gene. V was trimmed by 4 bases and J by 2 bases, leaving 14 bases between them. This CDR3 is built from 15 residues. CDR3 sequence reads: CASSHQQGNTDTQYF. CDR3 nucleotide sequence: TGCGCCAGCAGCCACCAGCAGGGGAACACAGATACGCAGTATTTT.

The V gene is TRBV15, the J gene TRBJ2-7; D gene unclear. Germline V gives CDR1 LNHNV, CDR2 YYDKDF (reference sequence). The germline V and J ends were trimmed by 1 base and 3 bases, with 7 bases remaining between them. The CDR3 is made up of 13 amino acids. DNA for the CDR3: TGTGCCACCAGCAGAGCCCGCGGCTACGAGCAGTACTTC. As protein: CATSRARGYEQYF.

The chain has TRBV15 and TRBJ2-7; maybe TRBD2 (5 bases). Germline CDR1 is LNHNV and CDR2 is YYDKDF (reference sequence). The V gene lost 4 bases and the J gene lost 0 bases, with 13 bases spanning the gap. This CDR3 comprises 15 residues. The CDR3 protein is CATSNSPGSSYEQYF. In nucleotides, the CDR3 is TGTGCCACCAGCAACTCCCCGGGAAGCTCCTACGAGCAGTACTTC.

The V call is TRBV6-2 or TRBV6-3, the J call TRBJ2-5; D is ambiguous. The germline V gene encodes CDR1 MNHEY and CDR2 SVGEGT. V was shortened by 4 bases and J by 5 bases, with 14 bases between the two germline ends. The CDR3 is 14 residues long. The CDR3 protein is CASSFGTSTETQYF. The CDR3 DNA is TGTGCCAGCAGTTTTGGTACATCCACGGAGACCCAGTACTTC.